These T cell receptor beta chains were read from a single sample in a study of blood T cell repertoires in COVID-19. The table came from immunoSEQ multiplex PCR; TCRdb's copy has only in-frame clones and leaves some out. In the table there are approximately 69,000 clones, roughly 70% of which are singletons. The specimen sequenced was peripheral blood. These TCRs come from a man between 60 and 75 years old with acute or convalescent COVID-19. Both conserved end residues are part of each CDR3. Fields, in order: clone size, V gene, J gene, D gene, CDR3 protein, CDR3 DNA. A D gene is named only where the DNA matches it firmly. Clone size is not always given. Where it is, it says once, few, many or a class for expanded clones.

clone size: .
V gene: TRBV6-5
J gene: TRBJ1-3
D gene: .
CDR3 protein: CASSYSGTGDGTIYF
CDR3 DNA: TGTGCCAGCAGTTACTCGGGTACCGGGGATGGGACCATATATTTT

clone size: .
V gene: TRBV6-5
J gene: TRBJ1-4
D gene: TRBD1
CDR3 protein: CASRDRGANEKLFF
CDR3 DNA: TGTGCCAGCAGAGACAGGGGTGCTAATGAAAAACTGTTTTTT

clone size: once
V gene: TRBV18
J gene: TRBJ1-3
D gene: .
CDR3 protein: CASSKTDSGNTIYF
CDR3 DNA: TGTGCCAGCTCCAAGACAGACTCTGGAAACACCATATATTTT

clone size: .
V gene: TRBV9
J gene: TRBJ2-1
D gene: .
CDR3 protein: CASSEGITGEQFF
CDR3 DNA: TGTGCCAGCAGCGAGGGAATAACAGGTGAGCAGTTCTTC

clone size: few
V gene: TRBV19
J gene: TRBJ1-1
D gene: TRBD1
CDR3 protein: CASSNTGGNTEAFF
CDR3 DNA: TGTGCCAGTAGTAATACAGGGGGCAACACTGAAGCTTTCTTT

clone size: .
V gene: TRBV28
J gene: TRBJ2-1
D gene: TRBD2
CDR3 protein: CASMTPSGGNEQFF
CDR3 DNA: TGTGCCAGCATGACCCCCTCGGGGGGAAATGAGCAGTTCTTC

clone size: .
V gene: TRBV30
J gene: TRBJ2-7
D gene: TRBD1
CDR3 protein: CAWIQGAGEQYF
CDR3 DNA: TGTGCCTGGATTCAGGGGGCGGGCGAGCAGTACTTC

clone size: .
V gene: TRBV21-1
J gene: TRBJ2-7
D gene: .
CDR3 protein: CASSKGEDYRGRPYEQYF
CDR3 DNA: TGTGCCAGCAGCAAAGGGGAAGACTACAGGGGGCGCCCCTACGAGCAGTACTTC

clone size: .
V gene: TRBV5-4
J gene: TRBJ1-2
D gene: .
CDR3 protein: CASSSDGGTNYGYTF
CDR3 DNA: TGTGCCAGCAGCTCGGACGGAGGGACTAACTATGGCTACACCTTC

clone size: .
V gene: TRBV11-3
J gene: TRBJ1-6
D gene: TRBD1
CDR3 protein: CASSLGTGDSPLHF
CDR3 DNA: TGTGCCAGCAGCTTAGGGACAGGGGATTCACCCCTCCACTTT

clone size: few
V gene: TRBV2
J gene: TRBJ1-6
D gene: .
CDR3 protein: CASHQGRGNNSPLHF
CDR3 DNA: TGTGCCAGCCATCAGGGAAGAGGAAATAATTCACCCCTCCACTTT

clone size: .
V gene: TRBV7-2
J gene: TRBJ2-7
D gene: .
CDR3 protein: CASSQTPTSLGEQYF
CDR3 DNA: TGTGCCAGCAGCCAAACTCCGACTAGTCTTGGAGAGCAGTACTTC

clone size: .
V gene: TRBV5-5
J gene: TRBJ1-4
D gene: .
CDR3 protein: CASSLARGDGKLFF
CDR3 DNA: TGTGCCAGCAGCTTGGCCAGGGGAGATGGTAAACTGTTTTTT

clone size: few
V gene: TRBV9
J gene: TRBJ2-2
D gene: .
CDR3 protein: CASSAGGAIAVNTGELFF
CDR3 DNA: TGTGCCAGCAGCGCGGGTGGGGCTATAGCGGTGAACACCGGGGAGCTGTTTTTT

clone size: once
V gene: TRBV2
J gene: TRBJ2-3
D gene: TRBD2
CDR3 protein: CASSGLAGVGDTQYF
CDR3 DNA: TGTGCCAGCAGTGGCCTAGCGGGGGTCGGAGATACGCAGTATTTT

clone size: .
V gene: TRBV5-5
J gene: TRBJ2-7
D gene: TRBD1
CDR3 protein: CASSFADRLAYEQYF
CDR3 DNA: TGTGCCAGCAGCTTCGCGGACAGGTTAGCCTACGAGCAGTACTTC

clone size: .
V gene: TRBV5-4
J gene: TRBJ2-7
D gene: TRBD2
CDR3 protein: CASSLREVVGEQYF
CDR3 DNA: TGTGCCAGCAGCTTGCGGGAGGTTGTGGGAGAGCAGTACTTC

clone size: .
V gene: TRBV19
J gene: TRBJ1-2
D gene: TRBD1
CDR3 protein: CASRRTSGDRDTF
CDR3 DNA: TGTGCCAGTAGGCGAACGTCGGGGGACAGGGACACCTTC

clone size: .
V gene: TRBV11-2
J gene: TRBJ2-1
D gene: TRBD1
CDR3 protein: CASSTTGSSYNEQFF
CDR3 DNA: TGTGCCAGCAGCACGACAGGGAGCTCCTACAATGAGCAGTTCTTC

clone size: once
V gene: TRBV20-1
J gene: TRBJ2-3
D gene: .
CDR3 protein: CSAAPGDTQYF
CDR3 DNA: TGCAGTGCCGCTCCGGGAGATACGCAGTATTTT

clone size: .
V gene: TRBV9
J gene: TRBJ2-5
D gene: TRBD2
CDR3 protein: CASSVEPGGGGTQYF
CDR3 DNA: TGTGCCAGCAGCGTAGAGCCAGGTGGGGGGGGGACCCAGTACTTC

clone size: .
V gene: TRBV19
J gene: TRBJ2-5
D gene: TRBD2
CDR3 protein: CASTKQGSGTSGRRETQYF
CDR3 DNA: TGTGCCAGTACGAAACAGGGGAGTGGGACTAGCGGGAGGAGAGAGACCCAGTACTTC

clone size: .
V gene: TRBV10-3
J gene: TRBJ2-7
D gene: TRBD1
CDR3 protein: CAAQRPTGGGYEQYF
CDR3 DNA: TGTGCCGCCCAGAGGCCGACAGGGGGCGGCTACGAGCAGTACTTC

clone size: .
V gene: TRBV24-1
J gene: TRBJ1-2
D gene: .
CDR3 protein: CATSDSSVLGSHYGYTF
CDR3 DNA: TGTGCCACCAGTGATTCGTCGGTTCTAGGCAGCCACTATGGCTACACCTTC

clone size: .
V gene: TRBV7-9
J gene: TRBJ2-5
D gene: TRBD1
CDR3 protein: CASSSRARGQGRETQYF
CDR3 DNA: TGTGCCAGCAGCTCTAGGGCGAGGGGACAGGGAAGGGAGACCCAGTACTTC

clone size: .
V gene: TRBV12-3/TRBV12-4
J gene: TRBJ2-2
D gene: .
CDR3 protein: CASSWGAGELFF
CDR3 DNA: TGTGCCAGCAGCTGGGGGGCCGGGGAGCTGTTTTTT

clone size: once
V gene: TRBV7-8
J gene: TRBJ2-2
D gene: .
CDR3 protein: CASSLGGRTGELFF
CDR3 DNA: TGTGCCAGCAGCTTAGGGGGGCGCACCGGGGAGCTGTTTTTT

clone size: .
V gene: TRBV7-9
J gene: TRBJ1-4
D gene: TRBD1
CDR3 protein: CASSPRQTGGGNEKLFF
CDR3 DNA: TGTGCCAGCAGCCCAAGGCAGACAGGGGGCGGGAATGAAAAACTGTTTTTT

clone size: once
V gene: TRBV6-5
J gene: TRBJ2-5
D gene: TRBD2
CDR3 protein: CASSYVAGAKTQYF
CDR3 DNA: TGTGCCAGCAGTTACGTGGCGGGAGCCAAGACCCAGTACTTC

clone size: .
V gene: TRBV5-1
J gene: TRBJ2-1
D gene: TRBD1
CDR3 protein: CASSLGRDRGYNEQFF
CDR3 DNA: TGCGCCAGCAGCTTAGGCCGGGACAGGGGCTACAATGAGCAGTTCTTC

clone size: .
V gene: TRBV6-4
J gene: TRBJ1-2
D gene: TRBD1
CDR3 protein: CASSEGDRDTRGYTF
CDR3 DNA: TGTGCCAGCAGTGAGGGAGACAGGGACACAAGGGGCTACACCTTC

clone size: .
V gene: TRBV15
J gene: TRBJ2-3
D gene: .
CDR3 protein: CATSRDPEGTQYF
CDR3 DNA: TGTGCCACCAGCAGAGACCCAGAGGGTACGCAGTATTTT

clone size: .
V gene: TRBV19
J gene: TRBJ2-4
D gene: TRBD1
CDR3 protein: CASRDRGLAKNIQYF
CDR3 DNA: TGTGCCAGTAGGGACAGGGGGCTAGCCAAAAACATTCAGTACTTC

clone size: .
V gene: TRBV28
J gene: TRBJ1-1
D gene: .
CDR3 protein: CASSLPGGYTEAFF
CDR3 DNA: TGTGCCAGCAGTTTACCCGGGGGATACACTGAAGCTTTCTTT

clone size: .
V gene: TRBV19
J gene: TRBJ1-5
D gene: .
CDR3 protein: CASSMVRGADQPQHF
CDR3 DNA: TGTGCCAGTAGTATGGTGCGGGGGGCGGATCAGCCCCAGCATTTT

clone size: .
V gene: TRBV11-2
J gene: TRBJ1-1
D gene: .
CDR3 protein: CASSLIRNTEAFF
CDR3 DNA: TGTGCCAGCAGCTTGATCAGAAACACTGAAGCTTTCTTT

clone size: .
V gene: TRBV7-9
J gene: TRBJ2-2
D gene: .
CDR3 protein: CASSQEGAGELFF
CDR3 DNA: TGTGCCAGCAGTCAGGAGGGTGCCGGGGAGCTGTTTTTT

clone size: .
V gene: TRBV9
J gene: TRBJ2-1
D gene: TRBD2
CDR3 protein: CASSVVAGGRNEQFF
CDR3 DNA: TGTGCCAGCAGCGTAGTTGCGGGAGGGCGGAATGAGCAGTTCTTC

clone size: .
V gene: TRBV2
J gene: TRBJ2-7
D gene: TRBD2
CDR3 protein: CASRPGGEQYF
CDR3 DNA: TGTGCCAGCAGGCCGGGGGGCGAGCAGTACTTC

clone size: few
V gene: TRBV2
J gene: TRBJ1-5
D gene: TRBD1
CDR3 protein: CASSDGTDSNQPQHF
CDR3 DNA: TGTGCCAGCAGTGACGGGACAGATAGCAATCAGCCCCAGCATTTT

clone size: .
V gene: TRBV30
J gene: TRBJ1-5
D gene: .
CDR3 protein: CAWSTGGRVNQPQHF
CDR3 DNA: TGTGCCTGGAGTACAGGCGGCAGGGTCAATCAGCCCCAGCATTTT

clone size: .
V gene: TRBV11-3
J gene: TRBJ1-1
D gene: .
CDR3 protein: CASSFSVNTEAFF
CDR3 DNA: TGTGCCAGCAGCTTTAGTGTGAACACTGAAGCTTTCTTT

clone size: many
V gene: TRBV11-2
J gene: TRBJ2-2
D gene: TRBD1
CDR3 protein: CASSAGTVGRGELFF
CDR3 DNA: TGTGCCAGCAGCGCAGGGACAGTCGGTAGGGGGGAGCTGTTTTTT

clone size: .
V gene: TRBV10-3
J gene: TRBJ1-1
D gene: TRBD1
CDR3 protein: CAISESIRGENTEAFF
CDR3 DNA: TGTGCCATCAGTGAGTCAATCAGGGGGGAGAACACTGAAGCTTTCTTT

clone size: .
V gene: TRBV23-1
J gene: TRBJ2-2
D gene: .
CDR3 protein: CASSHSTWGVSTGELFF
CDR3 DNA: TGCGCCAGCAGTCACTCCACGTGGGGGGTTAGCACCGGGGAGCTGTTTTTT

clone size: .
V gene: TRBV30
J gene: TRBJ2-6
D gene: .
CDR3 protein: CAWRPGWGNTGANVLTF
CDR3 DNA: TGTGCCTGGAGACCCGGGTGGGGCAATACTGGGGCCAACGTCCTGACTTTC